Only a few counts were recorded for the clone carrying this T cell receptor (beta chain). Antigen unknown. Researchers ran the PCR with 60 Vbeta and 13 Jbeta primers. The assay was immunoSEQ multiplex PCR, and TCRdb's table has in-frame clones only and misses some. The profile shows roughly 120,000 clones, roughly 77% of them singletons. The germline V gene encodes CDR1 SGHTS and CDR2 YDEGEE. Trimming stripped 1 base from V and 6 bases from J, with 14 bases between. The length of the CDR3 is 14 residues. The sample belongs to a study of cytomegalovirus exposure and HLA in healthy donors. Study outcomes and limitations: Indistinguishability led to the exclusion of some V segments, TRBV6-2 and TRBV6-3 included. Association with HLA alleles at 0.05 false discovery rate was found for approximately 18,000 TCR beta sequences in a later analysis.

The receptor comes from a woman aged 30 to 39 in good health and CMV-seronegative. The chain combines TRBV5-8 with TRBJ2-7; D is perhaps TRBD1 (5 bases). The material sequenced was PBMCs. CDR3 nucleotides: TGTGCCAGCAGCTTGCCGGACAATTTAGGCGAGCAGTACTTC. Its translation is CASSLPDNLGEQYF.